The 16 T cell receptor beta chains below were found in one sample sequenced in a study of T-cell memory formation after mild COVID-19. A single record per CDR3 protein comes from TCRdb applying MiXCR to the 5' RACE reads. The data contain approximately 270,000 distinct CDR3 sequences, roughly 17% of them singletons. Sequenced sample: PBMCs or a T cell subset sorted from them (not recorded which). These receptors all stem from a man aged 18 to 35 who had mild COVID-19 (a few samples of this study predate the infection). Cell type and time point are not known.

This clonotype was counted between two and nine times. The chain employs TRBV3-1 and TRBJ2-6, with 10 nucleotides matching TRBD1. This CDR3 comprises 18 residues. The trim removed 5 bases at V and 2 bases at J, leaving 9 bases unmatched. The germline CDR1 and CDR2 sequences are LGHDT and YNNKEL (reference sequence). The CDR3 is CASSDSTGGDAGANVLTF. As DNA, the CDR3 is TGTGCCAGCAGCGATTCGACAGGGGGCGACGCTGGGGCCAACGTCCTGACTTTC. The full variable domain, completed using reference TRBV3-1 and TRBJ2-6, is DTAVSQTPKYLVTQMGNDKSIKCEQNLGHDTMYWYKQDSKKFLKIMFSYNNKELIINETVPNRFSPKSPDKAHLNLHINSLELGDSAVYFCASSDSTGGDAGANVLTFGAGSRLTVL.

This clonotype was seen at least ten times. Here the CDR3 reads CATSRDMGSETQYF. CDR3 bases: TGTGCCACCAGCAGAGATATGGGGTCGGAGACCCAGTACTTC. The chain has TRBV15 and TRBJ2-5; D ambiguous. The CDR3 loop spans 14 amino acids. CDR1 and CDR2 (germline): LNHNV, YYDKDF (reference sequence). Trimming left V 0 bases short and J 5 bases short, with 10 bases between.

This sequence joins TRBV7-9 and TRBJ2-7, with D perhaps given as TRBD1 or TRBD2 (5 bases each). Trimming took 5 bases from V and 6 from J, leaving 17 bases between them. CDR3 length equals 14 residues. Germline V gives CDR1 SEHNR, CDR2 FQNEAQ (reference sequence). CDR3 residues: CASSTGTKSSEQYF. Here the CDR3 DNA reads TGTGCCAGCAGCACCGGGACCAAAAGCAGCGAGCAGTACTTC.

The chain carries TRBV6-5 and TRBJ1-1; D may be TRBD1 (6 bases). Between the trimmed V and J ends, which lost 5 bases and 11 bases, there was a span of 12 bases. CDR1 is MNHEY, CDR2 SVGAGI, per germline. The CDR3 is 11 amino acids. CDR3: CASSNRAGAFF. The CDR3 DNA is TGTGCCAGCAGTAACAGGGCCGGGGCTTTCTTT.

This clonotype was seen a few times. In nucleotides, the CDR3 is TGTGCCACCAGGCCCGGGACCACCCTCTCCAATGAGCAGTTCTTC. This gives the protein CATRPGTTLSNEQFF. The chain has TRBV15 and TRBJ2-1; possibly TRBD1 or TRBD2 for D (5 bases each). The germline CDR1 and CDR2 sequences are LNHNV and YYDKDF (reference sequence). The CDR3 covers 15 residues. Trimming took off 6 bases at V and 6 bases at J, with 18 bases between the two ends. The full variable domain, in which reference TRBV15 and TRBJ2-1 provide the parts outside the CDR3, is DAMVIQNPRYQVTQFGKPVTLSCSQTLNHNVMYWYQQKSSQAPKLLFHYYDKDFNNEADTPDNFQSRRPNTSFCFLDIRSPGLGDTAMYLCATRPGTTLSNEQFFGPGTRLTVL.

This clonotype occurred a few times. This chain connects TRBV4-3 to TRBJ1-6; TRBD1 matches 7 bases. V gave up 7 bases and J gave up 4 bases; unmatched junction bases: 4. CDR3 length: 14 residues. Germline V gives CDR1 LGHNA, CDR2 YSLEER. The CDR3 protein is CASTPGQYNSPLHF. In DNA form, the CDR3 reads TGCGCCAGCACTCCGGGACAGTATAATTCACCCCTCCACTTT.

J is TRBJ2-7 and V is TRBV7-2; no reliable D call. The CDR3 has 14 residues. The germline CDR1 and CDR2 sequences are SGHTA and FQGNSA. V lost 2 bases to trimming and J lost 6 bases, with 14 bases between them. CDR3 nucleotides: TGTGCCAGCAGCTTAAACGTAGGATCGGGCGAGCAGTACGTC. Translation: CASSLNVGSGEQYV.

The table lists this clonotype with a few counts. CDR3 residues: CASSGDSEGYTF. In nucleotides, the CDR3 is TGTGCCAGCAGTGGGGACAGTGAGGGCTACACCTTC. The rearrangement links TRBV25-1 to TRBJ1-2; 7 bases fit TRBD1. Germline trimming cut 4 bases from V and 8 bases from J; bases unmatched to any gene: 4. Germline loops: CDR1 MGHDK, CDR2 SYGVNS. CDR3 length: 12 amino acids.

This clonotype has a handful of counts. CDR3 nucleotide sequence: TGTGCCAGCAGCGATGGGCTGAGCACAGATACGCAGTATTTT. This encodes CASSDGLSTDTQYF. The chain joins TRBV7-2 to TRBJ2-3, with no clear D. V was clipped by 5 bases and J by 0 bases, with 9 bases between them. Per germline, CDR1 SGHTA and CDR2 FQGNSA. This CDR3 has 14 residues.

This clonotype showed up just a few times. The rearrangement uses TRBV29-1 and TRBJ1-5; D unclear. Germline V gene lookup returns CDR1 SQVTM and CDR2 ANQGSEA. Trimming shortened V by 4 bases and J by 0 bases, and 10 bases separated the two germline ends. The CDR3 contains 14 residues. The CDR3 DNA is TGCAGCGTTGTAACAGCAGATAGCAATCAGCCCCAGCATTTT. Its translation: CSVVTADSNQPQHF. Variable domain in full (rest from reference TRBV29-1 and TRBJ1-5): SAVISQKPSRDICQRGTSLTIQCQVDSQVTMMFWYRQQPGQSLTLIATANQGSEATYESGFVIDKFPISRPNLTFSTLTVSNMSPEDSSIYLCSVVTADSNQPQHFGDGTRLSIL.

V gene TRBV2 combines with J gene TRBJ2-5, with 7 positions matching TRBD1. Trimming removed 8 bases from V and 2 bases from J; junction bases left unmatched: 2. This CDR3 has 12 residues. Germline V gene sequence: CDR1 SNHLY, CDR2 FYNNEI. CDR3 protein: CASPDRQETQYF. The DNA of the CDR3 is TGTGCCAGCCCGGACAGGCAAGAGACCCAGTACTTC.

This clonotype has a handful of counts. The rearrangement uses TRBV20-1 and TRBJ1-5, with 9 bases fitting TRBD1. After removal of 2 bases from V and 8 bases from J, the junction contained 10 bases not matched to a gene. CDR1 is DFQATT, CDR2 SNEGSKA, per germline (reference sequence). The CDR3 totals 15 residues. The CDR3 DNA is TGCAGTGCTAGACCGGGACAGGGCTCGTTGAAGCCCCAGCATTTT. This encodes CSARPGQGSLKPQHF.

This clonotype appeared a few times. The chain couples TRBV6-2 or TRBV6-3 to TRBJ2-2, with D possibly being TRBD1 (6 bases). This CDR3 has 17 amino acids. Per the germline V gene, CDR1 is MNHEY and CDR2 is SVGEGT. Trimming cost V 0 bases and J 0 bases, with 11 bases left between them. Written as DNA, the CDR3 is TGTGCCAGCAGTTACTCGATAGGGACACCGAACACCGGGGAGCTGTTTTTT. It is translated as CASSYSIGTPNTGELFF.

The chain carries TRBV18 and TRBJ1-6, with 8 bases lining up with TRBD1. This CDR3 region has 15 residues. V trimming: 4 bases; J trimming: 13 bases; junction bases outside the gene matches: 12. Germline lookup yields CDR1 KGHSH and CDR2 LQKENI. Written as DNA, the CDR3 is TGTGCCAGCTCACACATGACAGGGGAAGGAGGGCCCCTCCACTTT. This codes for CASSHMTGEGGPLHF. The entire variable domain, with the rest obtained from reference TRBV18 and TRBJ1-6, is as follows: NAGVMQNPRHLVRRRGQEARLRCSPMKGHSHVYWYRQLPEEGLKFMVYLQKENIIDESGMPKERFSAEFPKEGPSILRIQQVVRGDSAAYFCASSHMTGEGGPLHFGNGTRLTVT.

The CDR3 reads CASSRIQGAGNTEAFF. The CDR3 DNA follows: TGCGCCAGCAGCCGAATACAGGGGGCAGGGAACACTGAAGCTTTCTTT. The chain recombines TRBV4-1 with TRBJ1-1, with 9 positions matching TRBD1. The germline V gene encodes CDR1 MGHRA and CDR2 YSYEKL. The V and J ends lost 4 bases and 1 base, in that order; junction bases with no gene match: 7. The CDR3 contains 16 residues.

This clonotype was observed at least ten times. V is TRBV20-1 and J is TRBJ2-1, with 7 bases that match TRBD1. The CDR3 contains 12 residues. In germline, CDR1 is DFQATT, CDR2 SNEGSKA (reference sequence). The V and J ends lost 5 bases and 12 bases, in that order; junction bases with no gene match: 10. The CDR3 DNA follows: TGCAGTGCTTCCCCATCAAGGACAGGGCAGTTCTTC. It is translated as CSASPSRTGQFF.